The 18 T cell receptor beta chains listed next were all sequenced from one sample in a study of Tregs in tolerant kidney transplant recipients (dated by TCRdb to between 2018 and 2020). Libraries were made using the immunoSEQ multiplex PCR assay. The table was pulled from immuneACCESS by TCRdb, which kept in-frame rearrangements only. Such tables lose some clones; where checked, under half of the loss comes from unresolved V genes, and the rest has no known cause. For this sample the table gives some 250,000 clones, of which around 81% were detected only once. The top ten constitute less than 0.75% of the sample. Specimen: CD4+ T cells from blood. Receptors were obtained from a human donor in good health.

The CDR3 sequence is CASSAGNYGYTF. As DNA, the CDR3 is TGTGCCAGCAGTGCCGGGAACTATGGCTACACCTTC. The chain joins TRBV25-1 to TRBJ1-2; no clear D gene. Germline loops: CDR1 MGHDK, CDR2 SYGVNS. The CDR3 loop spans 12 amino acids. Trimming shortened V by 4 bases and J by 2 bases, and 5 bases separated the two germline ends.

The chain links TRBV5-1 to TRBJ2-7, with D unclear. The CDR3 spans 12 residues. Trimming cost V 1 base and J 3 bases, with 5 bases left between them. CDR1 and CDR2 from the germline V gene are SGHRS and YFSETQ. CDR3 DNA sequence: TGCGCCAGCAGCTTGACCCGCTACGAGCAGTACTTC. Amino acids: CASSLTRYEQYF.

This clone was counted once. CDR3 coding DNA: TGTGCCAGCAGCTCCCCGGCAGGGGCTGTCTACGAGCAGTACTTC. Protein sequence: CASSSPAGAVYEQYF. V and J are TRBV6-1 and TRBJ2-7; maybe TRBD1 (6 bases). Trimming took off 6 bases at V and 3 bases at J, with 18 bases between the two ends. The germline gives CDR1 MNHNS, CDR2 SASEGT. This CDR3 region has 15 residues.

This chain joins TRBV6-1 and TRBJ2-7; 10 bases agree with TRBD1. V lost 6 bases to trimming and J lost 1 base; unmatched junction nucleotides: 3. CDR3 length: 14 residues. Germline V gives CDR1 MNHNS, CDR2 SASEGT. The CDR3 loop is CASRGTGVSYEQYF. For the CDR3, the DNA is TGTGCCAGCAGGGGGACAGGGGTTTCCTACGAGCAGTACTTC.

The chain recombines TRBV29-1 with TRBJ1-1; D unresolved. V was cut by 7 bases and J by 4 bases, with 10 bases left in between. CDR3 length: 11 amino acids. Germline-derived CDR1 and CDR2 are SQVTM and ANQGSEA. The CDR3 coding sequence is TGCAGCGGCCGGTCGGGCACTGAAGCTTTCTTT. Translating it yields CSGRSGTEAFF.

The V and J genes are TRBV27 and TRBJ1-2; TRBD1 aligns across 7 bases. The germline V gene encodes CDR1 MNHEY and CDR2 SMNVEV (reference sequence). The CDR3 is 12 residues long. Trimming cost V 6 bases and J 6 bases; bases outside gene matches: 4. CDR3 DNA: TGTGCCAGCAGCCGAACAGGGGATGGCTACACCTTC. Its translation is CASSRTGDGYTF.

The chain recombines TRBV9 with TRBJ1-4, with TRBD1 matching over 9 bases. The V segment lost 3 bases and the J segment 8 bases; nucleotides outside the gene matches: 17. Germline loops: CDR1 SGDLS, CDR2 YYNGEE. The CDR3 loop spans 18 amino acids. The CDR3 nucleotides read TGTGCCAGCAGCGGGGGCCCCGGGACAGGGCACCTGGGGGAAAAACTGTTTTTT. It encodes CASSGGPGTGHLGEKLFF.

The V gene is TRBV25-1, the J gene TRBJ1-4; 8 nucleotides match TRBD1. The length of the CDR3 is 14 residues. The junction had 9 bases not matched to a gene; V was cut back by 5 bases and J by 10 bases. In germline, CDR1 is MGHDK, CDR2 SYGVNS. CDR3 nucleotides: TGTGCCAGCAGTATGACAGGGGATAAAGGAAAACTGTTTTTT. Protein: CASSMTGDKGKLFF.

This chain joins TRBV5-4 and TRBJ2-3, with 16 bases that match TRBD2. Germline lookup yields CDR1 SGHNT and CDR2 YYREEE (reference sequence). V lost 4 bases, J lost 2 bases, and 7 bases stayed unmatched. This CDR3 contains 18 residues. The CDR3 here is CASSRGTSGRASTDTQYF. In nucleotides, the CDR3 is TGTGCCAGCAGCCGTGGGACTAGCGGGAGGGCCTCCACAGATACGCAGTATTTT. The variable domain in full, completed from reference TRBV5-4 and TRBJ2-3, reads ETGVTQSPTHLIKTRGQQVTLRCSSQSGHNTVSWYQQALGQGPQFIFQYYREEENGRGNFPPRFSGLQFPNYSSELNVNALELDDSALYLCASSRGTSGRASTDTQYFGPGTRLTVL.

The chain uses TRBV2 and TRBJ2-7, with TRBD2 identical over 7 bases. The V gene's germline CDR1 is SNHLY and CDR2 FYNNEI. J lost 2 bases, V lost 10 bases, and 8 bases had no gene match. There are 13 residues in the CDR3. DNA for the CDR3: TGTGCCACCGGGGGGACTCCCACCTACGAGCAGTACTTC. Protein: CATGGTPTYEQYF.

The chain is built from TRBV19 and TRBJ2-7; tentatively, D is TRBD1 or TRBD2 (5 bases each). V lost 9 bases to trimming and J lost 2 bases, with 20 bases between them. There are 15 residues in the CDR3. CDR1 LNHDA and CDR2 SQIVND come from the germline V gene (reference sequence). The CDR3, as DNA: TGTGCCAGCAAGAAATCGAGGGACCGAGCCTACGAGCAGTACTTC. Translation gives CASKKSRDRAYEQYF.

This clone was seen just once. The chain recombines TRBV6-5 with TRBJ2-7; 10 nucleotides match TRBD2. Germline loops: CDR1 MNHEY, CDR2 SVGAGI. The V segment lost 8 bases and the J segment 3 bases; nucleotides outside the gene matches: 10. This CDR3 region has 15 residues. Here the CDR3 reads CASFHTSGNFYEQYF. For the CDR3, the DNA is TGTGCCAGCTTCCACACTAGCGGGAATTTCTACGAGCAGTACTTC.

J is TRBJ1-1 and V is TRBV19; D is uncertain. CDR1 LNHDA and CDR2 SQIVND come from the germline V gene (reference sequence). This CDR3 spans 12 amino acids. The ends were cut back, 7 bases at V and 3 bases at J, with 9 bases in the middle. The CDR3 protein is CASNDGYTEAFF. The CDR3 DNA follows: TGTGCCAGTAATGACGGTTACACTGAAGCTTTCTTT.

The chain uses TRBV19 and TRBJ2-1; TRBD2 aligns across 12 bases. V lost 6 bases to trimming and J lost 7 bases; unmatched junction nucleotides: 1. CDR3 length: 13 residues. Germline CDR1 reads LNHDA; CDR2 reads SQIVND (reference sequence). The DNA for the CDR3 is TGTGCCAGTAGACTAGCGGGAGGTAATGAGCAGTTCTTC. Translating it yields CASRLAGGNEQFF.

The DNA of the CDR3 is TGTGCCAGCAGCGTGTCGACGAGCGGGAGGGCCGGGGATGAGCAGTTCTTC. This encodes CASSVSTSGRAGDEQFF. This rearrangement joins TRBV9 to TRBJ2-1; 10 bases map to TRBD2. Germline assignment: CDR1 SGDLS and CDR2 YYNGEE. The CDR3 spans 17 residues. V trimming: 2 bases; J trimming: 8 bases; junction bases outside the gene matches: 13.

V usage is TRBV9 and J usage is TRBJ1-4; the D is unclear. Germline CDR1 SGDLS, CDR2 YYNGEE. The CDR3 contains 15 residues. V lost 2 bases and J lost 7, with 15 bases in between. Here the CDR3 DNA reads TGTGCCAGCAGCGTCGGGCCCGCCCCGAGTGAAAAACTGTTTTTT. Amino acid sequence: CASSVGPAPSEKLFF.

The chain carries TRBV7-6 and TRBJ2-1; 12 bases match TRBD2. This CDR3 has 20 residues. The V gene's germline CDR1 is SGHVS and CDR2 FNYEAQ. V gave up 5 bases and J gave up 8 bases; unmatched junction bases: 22. CDR3 nucleotide sequence: TGTGCCAGCAGCCCTGGGCTTTGGGGCAGGGTGGCTAGCGGGAGGGATGAGCAGTTCTTC. Its translation: CASSPGLWGRVASGRDEQFF.

V and J are TRBV13 and TRBJ2-3; D is unresolved. This CDR3 has 13 amino acids. V lost 5 bases to trimming and J lost 0 bases, with 6 bases between them. CDR1 and CDR2 (germline): PRHDT, FYEKMQ (reference sequence). CDR3 DNA: TGTGCCAGCAGCCGCCGTAGCACAGATACGCAGTATTTT. It encodes CASSRRSTDTQYF.